These 10 T cell receptor beta chains were all obtained from the same sample, sequenced in a study of blood T cell repertoires in COVID-19. Clones were sequenced by immunoSEQ multiplex PCR, and TCRdb holds only the in-frame ones, with some missing. The data contain roughly 30,000 clones, about 90% of them seen just once; the ten biggest clones take up about 2.5%. What was sequenced was peripheral blood. The receptors were sampled from a human donor in a cohort sampled during active COVID-19.

This chain links TRBV6-5 with TRBJ1-5; D is ambiguous. The V gene lost 2 bases and the J gene lost 9 bases, with 14 bases spanning the gap. CDR1 and CDR2 (germline): MNHEY, SVGAGI. The CDR3 totals 14 residues. The DNA of the CDR3 is TGTGCCAGCAGTTACGAGCGGTACCGAGGGCCCCAGCATTTT. Its translation is CASSYERYRGPQHF.

The chain combines TRBV12-3 or TRBV12-4 with TRBJ1-1; D uncertain. The V end lost 3 bases, the J end lost 0 bases, and 5 bases lay between the germline ends. CDR3 length: 13 amino acids. CDR3 bases: TGTGCCAGCAGTTTTAACATGAACACTGAAGCTTTCTTT. Translation: CASSFNMNTEAFF.

V and J are TRBV20-1 and TRBJ2-1; D is unclear. The CDR3 totals 11 residues. V gave up 7 bases and J gave up 5 bases, with 9 bases separating them. The V gene's germline CDR1 is DFQATT and CDR2 SNEGSKA (reference sequence). CDR3 in amino acids: CSGLADNEQFF. DNA of the CDR3: TGCAGTGGCCTGGCCGACAATGAGCAGTTCTTC.

V and J are TRBV2 and TRBJ1-2; no firm D call. Germline lookup yields CDR1 SNHLY and CDR2 FYNNEI. Trimming shortened V by 9 bases and J by 8 bases, and 4 bases separated the two germline ends. The CDR3 totals 8 residues. The CDR3 DNA reads TGTGCCAGGGGCGGCTACACCTTC. This sequence encodes CARGGYTF.

The chain uses TRBV7-3 and TRBJ1-2, with D possibly matching TRBD1 (5 bases). V lost 3 bases to trimming and J lost 0 bases, with 11 bases between them. The CDR3 spans 15 residues. Germline V gene lookup returns CDR1 SGHTA and CDR2 FQGTGA. The CDR3 DNA reads as TGTGCCAGCAGCTTGGGGCACCCCTCTAACTATGGCTACACCTTC. It specifies CASSLGHPSNYGYTF.

This clone was counted between two and nine times. The chain combines TRBV7-2 with TRBJ1-1; 7 bases match TRBD1. Germline V CDR1 and CDR2: SGHTA, FQGNSA. Unmatched junction bases numbered 4, after V lost 1 base and J lost 5 bases. The CDR3 has 14 residues. This CDR3 is CASSLVRGQTEAFF. Written as DNA, the CDR3 is TGTGCCAGCAGCTTAGTGAGGGGGCAAACTGAAGCTTTCTTT.

V usage is TRBV6-1 and J usage is TRBJ1-2; D is perhaps TRBD1 (6 bases). The CDR3 is made up of 13 amino acids. V was shortened by 0 bases and J by 7 bases, with 9 bases between the two germline ends. The germline V gene has CDR1 MNHNS and CDR2 SASEGT. CDR3 sequence (DNA): TGTGCCAGCAGTGAAGCGGGCAGGGGTGGCTACACCTTC. Encoded protein: CASSEAGRGGYTF.

V and J are TRBV18 and TRBJ2-2, with TRBD2 matching 8 bases. The CDR3 covers 16 residues. V was clipped by 3 bases and J by 7 bases; unmatched bases: 10. The germline CDR1 and CDR2 sequences are KGHSH and LQKENI. The CDR3 DNA reads as TGTGCCAGCTCACCGTCCGGGGGGGCCAGGAACGGGGAGCTGTTTTTT. Translation: CASSPSGGARNGELFF. The full variable domain, with the rest looked up from reference TRBV18 and TRBJ2-2, is NAGVMQNPRHLVRRRGQEARLRCSPMKGHSHVYWYRQLPEEGLKFMVYLQKENIIDESGMPKERFSAEFPKEGPSILRIQQVVRGDSAAYFCASSPSGGARNGELFFGEGSRLTVL.

The rearrangement joins TRBV14 to TRBJ1-2; a possible D gene is TRBD1 (6 bases). Germline CDR1 reads SGHDN; CDR2 reads FVKESK. Trimming stripped 2 bases from V and 3 bases from J, with 19 bases between. The CDR3 contains 17 residues. The CDR3 loop reads CASSQSSFLGGDYGYTF. DNA for the CDR3: TGTGCCAGCAGCCAAAGCTCCTTCCTAGGGGGGGACTATGGCTACACCTTC.

The chain joins TRBV7-9 to TRBJ1-1, with D uncertain. Germline V lookup: CDR1 SEHNR, CDR2 FQNEAQ (reference sequence). This CDR3 is 14 amino acids long. Trimming stripped 0 bases from V and 2 bases from J, with 7 bases between. The CDR3, as DNA: TGTGCCAGCAGCTTAGCGGAGAGTAACACTGAAGCTTTCTTT. Protein: CASSLAESNTEAFF.